This entry concerns a single TCR beta chain. The antigen is undetermined. The protocol was immunoSEQ multiplex PCR, while the TCRdb copy is restricted to in-frame clones and leaves out a portion. Of about 1.4 million clones in the sample, roughly 96% were seen once. This record belongs to a study of shared clonotypes between healthy human individuals. CDR3 length: 15 residues. Trimming cost V 4 bases and J 8 bases, with 18 bases left between them. CDR1 and CDR2 from the germline V gene are MNHNS and SASEGT. Study-wide results and caveats: Some clonotypes were shared by all four sorted-subset donors, while others were not shared. The non-shared ones had lower generation probabilities than the shared ones.

The clonotype originates from a young man in good health. Sequenced material: naive CD4+ T cells sorted from blood. Subset defined: CD45RA+ positively selected. The J gene is TRBJ1-3, the V gene TRBV6-1, with D possibly TRBD1 on 5 matching bases. CDR3 in DNA: TGTGCCAGCAGTGTCGGGACTCCGGGCAGGGACACCATATATTTT. It is translated as CASSVGTPGRDTIYF.